Described below is a single TCR beta chain sequence and its context. The antigen remains undetermined. The sample carries other DNA sequences with the same CDR3. This table comes from immunoSEQ multiplex PCR, and its TCRdb copy is limited to in-frame clones, with some not included. Among 60,000 or so clones listed, around 90% were seen once. This entry belongs to a study of graft-versus-host responses after intestinal transplantation. Study-level background: Multivisceral, liver-intestinal, or isolated intestinal grafts went to recipients. Anti-thymocyte globulin induction preceded two to four years of tacrolimus and steroid maintenance in all recipients.

Findings of the study overall: The marrow of recipients harbored GvH clones, and ileum or blood showed some of them first. Early post-transplant HvG declines were associated with peak circulating GvH clone levels.

CDR1 and CDR2 from the germline V gene are SEHNR and FQNEAQ (reference sequence). V lost 3 bases, J lost 4 bases, and 8 bases stayed unmatched. This CDR3 has 16 residues. The source of this sequence is a human patient who received an intestinal transplant, so some T cells may come from the graft donor. Sequencing used PBMCs, obtained less than 130 days after intestinal transplantation. The V and J genes are TRBV7-9 and TRBJ1-4, with 7 nucleotides matching TRBD1. CDR3: CASSFPPGQINEKLFF. The DNA for the CDR3 is TGTGCCAGCAGCTTTCCCCCGGGACAGATTAATGAAAAACTGTTTTTT. The full variable domain, with the rest looked up from reference TRBV7-9 and TRBJ1-4, is DTGVSQNPRHKITKRGQNVTFRCDPISEHNRLYWYRQTLGQGPEFLTYFQNEAQLEKSRLLSDRFSAERPKGSFSTLEIQRTEQGDSAMYLCASSFPPGQINEKLFFGSGTQLSVL.